Listed here are 17 T cell receptor beta chains from one sample, sequenced in a study of blood T cell repertoires in COVID-19. The assay was immunoSEQ multiplex PCR, and TCRdb's table has in-frame clones only and misses some. The table includes more than 60,000 clones, about 81% detected once. The source material was peripheral blood. These receptors were collected from a woman aged 80 or over with acute or convalescent COVID-19.

This clone was observed a handful of times. The chain recombines TRBV30 with TRBJ2-2; weak D call: TRBD1 (5 bases). Germline CDR1 and CDR2: GTSNPN and SVGIG (reference sequence). Trimming pared 0 bases from V and 6 bases from J, leaving 8 bases between. The CDR3 runs to 13 residues. The CDR3 sequence: CAWSVGRSGELFF. Written as DNA, the CDR3 is TGTGCCTGGAGTGTGGGGCGGTCCGGGGAGCTGTTTTTT.

The rearrangement links TRBV7-2 to TRBJ2-2; D remains ambiguous. The CDR3 has 14 residues. Trimming pared 3 bases from V and 6 bases from J, leaving 11 bases between. The V gene's germline CDR1 is SGHTA and CDR2 FQGNSA. CDR3 bases: TGTGCCAGCAGCTTGGGCCCTTTCGCCGGGGAGCTGTTTTTT. The encoded protein is CASSLGPFAGELFF.

About this clone: The germline gene is not matched at one end of the junction; a read error may be the cause. The rearrangement joins TRBV10-3 to TRBJ2-7; TRBD1 aligns across 7 bases. Per germline, CDR1 ENHRY and CDR2 SYGVKD. The CDR3 length is 13 residues. CDR3 sequence: CAISESKAGTVDF. The CDR3 nucleotides read TGTGCCATCAGTGAGTCGAAGGCCGGGACAGTGGACTTC.

The genes are TRBV19 and TRBJ2-3, with a tentative D call TRBD2 (5 bases). V lost 5 bases to trimming and J lost 8 bases, with 11 bases between them. This CDR3 is 12 amino acids long. Per germline, CDR1 LNHDA and CDR2 SQIVND (reference sequence). The CDR3 DNA sequence: TGTGCCAGTAGTCCCCGGGAAAGTACGCAGTATTTT. Protein: CASSPRESTQYF.

This clone was detected only a few times. V gene TRBV2 combines with J gene TRBJ1-2, with D tentatively TRBD1 (6 bases). CDR3 size: 15 residues. Trimming cost V 6 bases and J 2 bases, with 16 bases left between them. The V gene's germline CDR1 is SNHLY and CDR2 FYNNEI. The CDR3 DNA is TGTGCCAGCAGGCCCGTGGACAGACCAAACTATGGCTACACCTTC. Its translation: CASRPVDRPNYGYTF.

The chain is built from TRBV18 and TRBJ1-1; no clear D. The CDR3 spans 16 residues. In germline, CDR1 is KGHSH, CDR2 LQKENI. V lost 1 base and J lost 0, with 12 bases in between. Written as DNA, the CDR3 is TGTGCCAGCTCACCACTTCGGAAAGGAGTGAACACTGAAGCTTTCTTT. Its translation is CASSPLRKGVNTEAFF.

The rearrangement joins TRBV19 to TRBJ2-2; D may be TRBD1 (5 bases). Germline V gene lookup returns CDR1 LNHDA and CDR2 SQIVND (reference sequence). V gave up 4 bases and J gave up 4 bases, with 10 bases separating them. The CDR3 runs 14 residues. The CDR3 here is CASSTQGSTGELFF. Here the CDR3 DNA reads TGTGCCAGTAGTACTCAGGGTAGCACCGGGGAGCTGTTTTTT.

This clone has just a few counts. The chain is built from TRBV7-2 and TRBJ2-7, with 7 positions matching TRBD2. Germline assignment: CDR1 SGHTA and CDR2 FQGNSA. V shed 2 bases, J shed 5 bases, and the junction held 3 bases outside the gene matches. The length of the CDR3 is 13 residues. In DNA form, the CDR3 reads TGTGCCAGCAGCTTACAGGGAGGGGACGAGCAGTACTTC. Translation: CASSLQGGDEQYF.

The chain uses TRBV25-1 and TRBJ1-1; tentative D call: TRBD1 (6 bases). Between the trimmed V and J ends, which lost 3 bases and 0 bases, there was a span of 17 bases. This CDR3 region has 17 residues. The V gene's germline CDR1 is MGHDK and CDR2 SYGVNS. CDR3 nucleotide sequence: TGTGCCAGCAGTGAGTTAGTCCGTACAGGGATGAACACTGAAGCTTTCTTT. This encodes CASSELVRTGMNTEAFF.

This chain joins TRBV12-5 and TRBJ2-7, with 7 bases identical to TRBD1. The CDR3 covers 16 residues. Germline CDR1 is LGHNT and CDR2 is FRNRAP. The ends lost 3 bases at V and 2 bases at J; junction bases unmatched: 10. The CDR3 is CASGFQTGERTYEQYF. Written as DNA, the CDR3 is TGTGCTAGTGGTTTCCAAACAGGGGAGCGAACCTACGAGCAGTACTTC.

In its sample, this clone was seen a few times. The rearrangement joins TRBV7-3 to TRBJ2-2; the D is unclear. Germline CDR1 and CDR2: SGHTA and FQGTGA. With 4 bases removed from V and 0 bases from J, the gap between germline ends came to 3 bases. CDR3 length: 13 residues. CDR3 bases: TGTGCCAGCAGCTCAGCGAACACCGGGGAGCTGTTTTTT. Protein sequence: CASSSANTGELFF. Filled out from reference TRBV7-3 and TRBJ2-2, the complete variable domain reads GAGVSQTPSNKVTEKGKYVELRCDPISGHTALYWYRQSLGQGPEFLIYFQGTGAADDSGLPNDRFFAVRPEGSVSTLKIQRTERGDSAVYLCASSSANTGELFFGEGSRLTVL.

The gene calls are TRBV3-1 (or the pseudogene TRBV3-2) and TRBJ2-5; D call uncertain. V shed 2 bases and J shed 5 bases, with 6 bases lying between them. This CDR3 has 12 residues. The germline V gene has CDR1 LGHDT and CDR2 YNNKEL (reference sequence). The CDR3 bases are TGTGCCAGCAGCCAACCCCGGGAGACCCAGTACTTC. Protein: CASSQPRETQYF.

The V call is TRBV5-1, the J call TRBJ1-1, with 7 bases aligning to TRBD1. V lost 4 bases, J lost 1 base, and 16 bases stayed unmatched. The CDR3 consists of 18 residues. Germline V CDR1 and CDR2: SGHRS, YFSETQ. Written as DNA, the CDR3 is TGCGCCAGCAGCCCCCGCCCTGGACAGGCTTTCGGGAACACTGAAGCTTTCTTT. Its translation is CASSPRPGQAFGNTEAFF.

The chain recombines TRBV4-1 with TRBJ2-2; 11 bases map to TRBD2. Per germline, CDR1 MGHRA and CDR2 YSYEKL. The V gene end was trimmed by 2 bases and the J gene end by 4 bases; junction bases not matched to a gene: 9. The CDR3 extends over 18 amino acids. The CDR3 DNA follows: TGCGCCAGCAGCCAACGGACTAGCGGGCTTCGGGGCACCGGGGAGCTGTTTTTT. The encoded protein is CASSQRTSGLRGTGELFF.

This clone was recorded a few times. The V gene is TRBV4-1, the J gene TRBJ1-5; D is unclear. Trimming pared 0 bases from V and 2 bases from J, leaving 11 bases between. The CDR3 contains 16 residues. The germline V gene encodes CDR1 MGHRA and CDR2 YSYEKL. CDR3 in amino acids: CASSQDVGGRNQPQHF. In DNA, the CDR3 is TGCGCCAGCAGCCAAGATGTGGGAGGGCGCAATCAGCCCCAGCATTTT.

The chain links TRBV9 to TRBJ2-3; no definite D call. V gave up 0 bases and J gave up 0 bases, with 5 bases separating them. This CDR3 spans 14 amino acids. Looked up from germline, CDR1 is SGDLS and CDR2 is YYNGEE. CDR3 coding DNA: TGTGCCAGCAGCGTAGCTCCGAGCACAGATACGCAGTATTTT. Translated: CASSVAPSTDTQYF.

The chain recombines TRBV27 with TRBJ2-3; TRBD2 agrees at 7 bases. The CDR3 runs 15 residues. The V gene end was trimmed by 2 bases and the J gene end by 7 bases; junction bases not matched to a gene: 9. Germline-derived CDR1 and CDR2 are MNHEY and SMNVEV (reference sequence). CDR3 region: CASSLLSSGPNTQYF. Written as DNA, the CDR3 is TGTGCCAGCAGTTTACTCTCTAGCGGACCAAATACGCAGTATTTT.